This T cell receptor (beta chain) was identified in a study of identical twins. TCRdb used MiXCR to reprocess the 5' RACE reads, holding one entry per CDR3 protein. The table lists under 900,000 distinct CDR3 sequences, about 12% of them singletons. This clonotype was observed a handful of times. Its antigen is unknown. J was trimmed by 4 bases and V by 0 bases; bases with no gene match: 4. Germline CDR1 DFQATT, CDR2 SNEGSKA (reference sequence). The CDR3 length is 14 residues. Broader study findings: Cross-sectional statistics, not tracking of the same donors, supported the conclusions.

These sequences were also reported in another study, on yellow fever vaccine responses in identical twins.

The sequenced material came from PBMCs. The chain couples TRBV20-1 to TRBJ2-5; TRBD2 matches at 8 bases. The TCR originated in a woman in her late teens or twenties in good health. CDR3 nucleotide sequence: TGCAGTGCTAGAGACAGCGGGGGAGGAGAGACCCAGTACTTC. Translated: CSARDSGGGETQYF.